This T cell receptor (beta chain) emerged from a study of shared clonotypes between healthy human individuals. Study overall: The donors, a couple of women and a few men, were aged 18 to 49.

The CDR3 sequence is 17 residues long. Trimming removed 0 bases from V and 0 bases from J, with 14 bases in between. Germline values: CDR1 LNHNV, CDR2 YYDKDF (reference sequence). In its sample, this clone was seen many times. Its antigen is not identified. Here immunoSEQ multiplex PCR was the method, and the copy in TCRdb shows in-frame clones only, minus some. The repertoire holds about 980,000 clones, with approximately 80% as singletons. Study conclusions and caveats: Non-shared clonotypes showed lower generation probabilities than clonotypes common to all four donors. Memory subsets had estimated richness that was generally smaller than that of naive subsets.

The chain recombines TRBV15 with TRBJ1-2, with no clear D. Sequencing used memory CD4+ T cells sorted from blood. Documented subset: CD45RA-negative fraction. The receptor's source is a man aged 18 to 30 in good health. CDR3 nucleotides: TGTGCCACCAGCAGAGATTTTAATAGCGGGGCTAACTATGGCTACACCTTC. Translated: CATSRDFNSGANYGYTF.